The text below deals with one T cell receptor (beta chain). The germline gives CDR1 DFQATT, CDR2 SNEGSKA (reference sequence). This CDR3 spans 11 amino acids. V dropped 7 bases and J dropped 6 bases, with 10 bases sitting between them. Primers for the PCR totalled 60 Vbeta and 13 Jbeta. The method was immunoSEQ multiplex PCR; TCRdb's version includes in-frame clones alone and lacks a portion of them. The profile shows some 130,000 clones, about 86% of them singletons. This specimen belongs to a study of cytomegalovirus exposure and HLA in healthy donors. The chain recombines TRBV20-1 with TRBJ2-1; unclear D gene. The source of this sequence is a woman aged 25 to 39 in good health and CMV-seronegative. The material sequenced was PBMCs. This CDR3 is CSGPFRNEQFF. CDR3 nucleotides: TGCAGTGGGCCCTTTCGCAATGAGCAGTTCTTC.